Listed below are T cell receptor beta chains from one sample, sequenced in a study of blood T cell repertoires in COVID-19. Profiling relied on immunoSEQ multiplex PCR, and the TCRdb table lists in-frame clones only, not all of them. In the table there are 55,000 to 80,000 clones, 89% of which are singletons. The specimen was peripheral blood. All receptors come from a man over 45 with active COVID-19. The CDR3 runs from the conserved cysteine through the conserved F or W.

v_call cdr3_aa
TRBV5-1 CASSDQGADEQFF
TRBV5-1 CASSLLLQGADEQYF
TRBV12-3/TRBV12-4 CASSRDIEQFF
TRBV5-1 CASSLDFAGANVLTF
TRBV12-5 CASGPGGNTGELFF
TRBV6-5 CASSTRDRQFF
TRBV2 CASSQHRQGARGTEAFF
TRBV3-1/TRBV3-2 CASSQEPTGQMREQYF
TRBV9 CASSKGQTTGELFF
TRBV6-5 CASSSPWTGGEAFF
TRBV10-1 CASSSPGTGEGAGELFF
TRBV28 CASSLEKGRSEHF
TRBV6-5 CASTLGGDSQPQHF
TRBV5-1 CASSPERGLSSYNEQFF
TRBV6-1 CASSAYPGKSTYEQYF
TRBV18 CASSPSQGAMDGYTF
TRBV30 CALTGKGVTNEKLFF
TRBV5-4 CASSKTVLDEQYF
TRBV18 CASQTGNQETQYF
TRBV10-2 CASSERDLQGRAFF
TRBV6-1 CASSEFWESYNSPLHF
TRBV30 CAWRQRISTDTQYF
TRBV15 CATSGSSYNSPLHF
TRBV5-6 CASSFTSGGAGTGELFF
TRBV2 CASSELAFGGHF
TRBV5-1 CASSLGDSGQETQYF
TRBV29-1 CSATTGDYGYTF
TRBV19 CASSPDPTASHGYTF
TRBV5-1 CASSFHRRGPNTEAFF
TRBV6-1 CASSELASRTYEQYF
TRBV14 CASSQRGTSEIGWETQYF
TRBV25-1 CASSDSGQGGGETQYF
TRBV5-5 CASSFLAQSLNTGELFF
TRBV3-1/TRBV3-2 CASSQSFGYTF
TRBV5-1 CASSATTTAYGYTF
TRBV5-1 CASSGGTGQGKLFF
TRBV19 CASRATANQPQHF
TRBV18 CASSPPTGESYNSPLHF
TRBV6-5 CASSQYNTEAFF
TRBV4-1 CASSQGTSGGADTQYF
TRBV18 CASSPGSAGASGVQYF
TRBV5-6 CASSLSQGASYNSPLHF
TRBV5-4 CASSSGNKNIQYF
TRBV30 CACNRGPMTEAFF